This paragraph reports one TCR beta chain. The target antigen is unknown. Time point noted: week 47, end of study. Vaccination comprised doses that each held 300 ug of mutant IDH1 20-mer peptide, plus topical imiquimod. Weeks 1, 3, 5, 7, 11, 15, 19 and 23 were when patients received their eight vaccinations. Astrocytomas found in donors were new, WHO grade 3 or 4, IDH1-mutant and ATRX-lost. The method was immunoSEQ multiplex PCR; TCRdb's version includes in-frame clones alone and lacks a portion of them. The table has approximately 80,000 clones, roughly 77% seen once. The record originates from a study of a mutant IDH1 vaccine in newly diagnosed glioma. Across the study: Visit V12 was at week 35; visit V13 was at week 47. Study-level findings and limits: Pseudoprogression seemed unlinked to shifts in top peripheral T cell clonotypes.

Trimming cost V 3 bases and J 4 bases, with 13 bases left between them. CDR3 length equals 15 residues. Germline assignment: CDR1 MNHEY and CDR2 SMNVEV (reference sequence). This sample comprised PBMCs, obtained from a glioma patient whose treatment included an IDH1 peptide vaccine. This TCR was recovered from a man aged 35-49 years with glioma. The J gene is TRBJ1-3, the V gene TRBV27, with D hard to call. CDR3 residues: CASSFLPLSGNTIYF. The CDR3 DNA reads as TGTGCCAGCAGTTTCCTCCCCCTCTCAGGAAACACCATATATTTT.